This TCR beta chain was observed in a study of neoadjuvant anti-PD-1 for oral cavity cancer. Whole-study results and caveats: Only a few patients per response group were TCR-analyzed; validation needed.

Measured with immunoSEQ multiplex PCR; TCRdb has only the in-frame clones, and not every one. The sample yields around 13,000 clones, about 71% seen once. A note on this clone: Its antigen is undetermined.

This TCR was recovered from a person aged 35 to 85 with oral cavity squamous cell carcinoma. The input for sequencing was PBMCs, taken before nivolumab (anti-PD-1) treatment.

CDR3 loop: CASSFRGVVNTF. CDR3 bases: TGTGCCAGCAGTTTCCGGGGGGTGGTGAACACCTTC. The J gene is TRBJ1-2, the V gene TRBV27, with D possibly being TRBD1 (5 bases). The germline gives CDR1 MNHEY, CDR2 SMNVEV (reference sequence). This CDR3 has 12 residues. Trimming cost V 3 bases and J 12 bases, with 14 bases left between them.